This record concerns one T cell receptor (beta chain) sequence. Original methodology: The assay estimated nucleated cells by amplifying reference gene primers. Using immunoSEQ multiplex PCR, the repertoire was profiled, and TCRdb retains in-frame clones only, with some absent. V and J calls plus clone size are reproduced from that table; the DNA served to infer D and trimming. The sample lists about 480,000 clones, around 88% occurring once. The sample is drawn from a study of blood T cell repertoires in COVID-19. On the study more broadly: COVID-19 samples collected from the United States, Italy and Spain covered acute and convalescent phases. Sources were T cells, B-cell-depleted T cells, or PBMCs; the material itself was cDNA or gDNA.

Germline V gives CDR1 SGHRS, CDR2 YFSETQ. The length of the CDR3 is 15 residues. The V gene end was trimmed by 3 bases and the J gene end by 5 bases; junction bases not matched to a gene: 5. The sequenced sample was peripheral blood. The chain has TRBV5-1 and TRBJ2-2; the match to TRBD1 covers 9 bases. The receptor was derived from a woman aged 25 to 45 with acute or convalescent COVID-19. The CDR3 is CASSWTGVDTGELFF. As DNA, the CDR3 is TGCGCCAGCAGCTGGACAGGGGTCGATACCGGGGAGCTGTTTTTT. The entire variable domain, with the rest obtained from reference TRBV5-1 and TRBJ2-2, is as follows: KAGVTQTPRYLIKTRGQQVTLSCSPISGHRSVSWYQQTPGQGLQFLFEYFSETQRNKGNFPGRFSGRQFSNSRSEMNVSTLELGDSALYLCASSWTGVDTGELFFGEGSRLTVL.